The clone carrying this T cell receptor beta chain was recorded at least ten times. What it binds is unknown. TCRdb ran MiXCR on the RACE reads and lists one entry per CDR3 protein. The data show tens of thousands of distinct CDR3 sequences, over 10% seen once. Germline values: CDR1 DFQATT, CDR2 SNEGSKA (reference sequence). The CDR3 has 14 amino acids. Trimming shortened V by 6 bases and J by 1 base, and 16 bases separated the two germline ends. The entry originates in a study of human T cells and chemical hapten exposure. Noted time point: patch test 3, about 24 weeks after DPC sensitization. Treatment reported: therapeutic diphenylcyclopropenone sensitization with weekly scalp DPC. Study observations and caveats: The formation of large CDR3 similarity clusters by expanded TCRs significantly exceeded that of controls.

The chain uses TRBV20-1 and TRBJ2-7, with D tentatively TRBD1 (5 bases). This sequence was found in a man aged 30 to 39 with alopecia areata. Some clones in this sample may be carry-over from other donors' samples. The specimen was whole blood, collected in connection with sensitization to the hapten diphenylcyclopropenone (DPC). CDR3 loop: CSARKDSFSYEQYF. The CDR3, as DNA: TGCAGTGCCAGAAAAGACAGTTTTTCCTACGAGCAGTACTTC.